Below are 5 T cell receptor beta chains sequenced from a single sample in a study of graft-versus-host responses after intestinal transplantation. The authors combined roughly 200,000 CFSE-labeled responder cells with roughly 200,000 irradiated, violet-dye-labeled stimulator cells in plates. Sequencing used immunoSEQ multiplex PCR; TCRdb keeps in-frame clones, though not all of them. Of 7,400 or so clones listed, around 32% are singletons. The material was alloreactive CD8+ T cells from a mixed lymphocyte reaction culture, obtained before intestinal transplant. Subset here: CFSE-low proliferating T cells sorted from approximately 6-day pre-transplant mixed lymphocyte reaction (GvH or HvG direction). All receptors derive from a human patient who received an intestinal transplant.

The genes are TRBV27 and TRBJ2-1; no clear D. Per the germline V gene, CDR1 is MNHEY and CDR2 is SMNVEV (reference sequence). The CDR3 contains 13 residues. Deletions cut 3 bases from V and 6 bases from J, with 9 bases between. DNA of the CDR3: TGTGCCAGCAGTTTGGCAGGTTCCAATGAGCAGTTCTTC. Protein sequence: CASSLAGSNEQFF.

This chain joins TRBV21-1 and TRBJ2-5; the D call of TRBD2 is as the table states it, not checked on the DNA. TRBV21-1 is a known pseudogene. The CDR3 covers 15 residues. CDR3 loop: CASRGLARAQETQYF. The CDR3 region has the DNA TGTGCCAGCAGGGGACTAGCGAGGGCCCAAGAGACCCAGTACTTC.

The rearrangement joins TRBV19 to TRBJ2-6; tentatively, D is TRBD2 (6 bases). The germline CDR1 and CDR2 sequences are LNHDA and SQIVND (reference sequence). The ends were cut back, 3 bases at V and 3 bases at J, with 21 bases in the middle. There are 19 residues in the CDR3. The CDR3 region is CASSILGGSRGGGANVLTF. The CDR3 DNA sequence: TGTGCCAGTAGTATTTTGGGAGGATCGAGGGGAGGTGGGGCCAACGTCCTGACTTTC.

This chain uses TRBV2 with TRBJ2-7; no firm D call. Deletions cut 7 bases from V and 5 bases from J, with 9 bases between. The CDR3 is 11 amino acids. In germline, CDR1 is SNHLY, CDR2 FYNNEI. CDR3 protein: CASTFLDEQYF. CDR3 in DNA: TGTGCCAGCACTTTTCTCGACGAGCAGTACTTC.

This clone ranks as medium-sized. V and J are TRBV2 and TRBJ2-1, with D possibly TRBD2 on 6 matching bases. The ends were cut back, 10 bases at V and 2 bases at J, with 12 bases in the middle. The germline V gene encodes CDR1 SNHLY and CDR2 FYNNEI. CDR3 length: 13 residues. Written as DNA, the CDR3 is TGTGCCACCCGACTAGGACCCTACAATGAGCAGTTCTTC. Its protein is CATRLGPYNEQFF.